The 3 T cell receptor beta chains given below trace back to one sample, sequenced in a study of Graves' ophthalmopathy and Graves' hyperthyroidism. The authors amplified TCR beta CDR3 regions from RNA transcripts. First-round RT-PCR used HTBI primers; second-round multiplex PCR followed. TCRdb reprocessed the multiplex PCR reads with MiXCR, giving one entry per CDR3 protein. In the table there are 900,000 to 1,200,000 distinct CDR3 sequences, roughly 35% of which are singletons. Sequenced sample: peripheral blood or thyroid tissue (not recorded which). These receptors were taken from an adult man with Graves' hyperthyroidism.

CDR3 in DNA: TGCAGTGCTAGATCCCCTCAGCGGGGGGGCAGTATCAACGACGAGCAGTACTTC. The encoded protein is CSARSPQRGGSINDEQYF. The chain recombines TRBV20-1 with TRBJ2-7; 10 bases map to TRBD2. The germline V gene encodes CDR1 DFQATT and CDR2 SNEGSKA (reference sequence). The junction had 18 bases not matched to a gene; V was cut back by 2 bases and J by 5 bases. The CDR3 consists of 18 residues.

The sample holds many counts of this clonotype. This sequence joins TRBV29-1 and TRBJ2-7; no firm D call. The CDR3 sequence is 16 residues long. V gave up 5 bases and J gave up 5 bases, with 25 bases separating them. Germline-derived CDR1 and CDR2 are SQVTM and ANQGSEA. CDR3 sequence (DNA): TGCAGCGTTCCGAAGCCTGGCACCTCCGTTGTCAACGAGCAGTACTTC. This translates into CSVPKPGTSVVNEQYF.

This clonotype was counted at least ten times. The chain employs TRBV5-6 and TRBJ2-7, with D tentatively TRBD1 (6 bases). The CDR3 has 11 residues. The V end lost 4 bases, the J end lost 8 bases, and 10 bases lay between the germline ends. Germline-derived CDR1 and CDR2 are SGHDT and YYEEEE. The CDR3 DNA reads TGTGCCAGCAGCCTCGGACAGCAGCAGTACTTC. Protein sequence: CASSLGQQQYF.